The entry below describes one T cell receptor beta chain. This clone has only one observation. The antigen this receptor binds is unknown. Per-nucleotide qualities are absent, and no much larger clonotype sits a single base away. After extraction using the QIAamp DNA Blood Mini Kit, genomic DNA was sent off for immunoSEQ repertoire analysis. A standard quantity of genomic DNA template was used for amplification of CDR3 regions by multiplex PCR. PCR products were sequenced on an Illumina platform. The paper's data handling went like this. Sequences were mapped to a reference, using V, D and J gene definitions from IMGT. Closely related sequences were merged by a nearest-neighbor clustering algorithm so that PCR and sequencing errors were removed. V, D and J usage in productive unique and total sequences was analyzed using ImmunoSEQ Analyzer tools and R version 3.6.1. TCRdb provides this immuneACCESS table in a form limited to in-frame rearrangements. Some clones are lacking; in checked studies, under half of them reflect an unresolved V gene, and why the rest are absent is not known. V, J and clone size reflect that table, while D and trimming were determined from the DNA. The sample table contains about 3,600 clones; only one count was recorded for roughly 89% of them. In total, the top ten clones hold around 4.5% of the sample.

Trimmed from V: 1 base; trimmed from J: 0 bases; junction bases lacking a gene match: 8. For CDR1 and CDR2, the germline V gene lists MNHNS and SASEGT. From cysteine to phenylalanine, the CDR3 is 18 amino acids long. The read is trimmed to its CDR3 DNA, 54 bases read in frame from base 1. This sample was taken from a study of immunodeficiency (dated by TCRdb to about 2019). For the study in its entirety: Repertoire analysis was performed to search for VDJ recombination defects and oligoclonality. Overall results and qualifications from the work: Severe oligoclonality, judged by top-100 and total clonotype frequencies, was seen in patient CD8+ but not CD4+ T cells. In the entropy comparisons of patients versus healthy controls, patients were shown as n=3 (open circles), and an effect on thymic development was only suggested as possible. V-J pairing and productive entropy of CD4+ T cells appeared to be similar between patients and controls.

Before TCR sequencing, CD3+CD4+ T cells were sorted from fresh PBMCs. The sequence joins TRBV6-1 to TRBJ2-5; TRBD2 matches 10 bases in the middle. The sequence was obtained from a human donor in good health. Sequences were obtained from CD4+ T cells from blood. Here is the DNA: TGTGCCAGCAGTGAAGGGTTAGCGGGGGGCCTGAACCAAGAGACCCAGTACTTC. Its protein is CASSEGLAGGLNQETQYF.